This T cell receptor (beta chain) is from a study of T cell responses to AZD1222 COVID-19 vaccine. Study results and limitations: Reports say nearly half of spike-specific TCRs go after unmutated variant regions. White British people made up most donors, females outnumbered males, and clonal diversity was possibly underestimated.

Profiling relied on immunoSEQ multiplex PCR, and the TCRdb table lists in-frame clones only, not all of them. The profile shows approximately 270,000 clones, 94% of them singletons. Concerning this clone: The antigen is not known.

Second doses at about 4 or about 12 weeks were pooled. This CDR3 region has 13 residues. V shed 5 bases, J shed 6 bases, and the junction held 3 bases outside the gene matches. Per the germline V gene, CDR1 is SGHTA and CDR2 is FQGTGA. The TCR originated in an adult who received the AZD1222 COVID-19 vaccine. The chain is built from TRBV7-3 and TRBJ1-1; 10 bases are shared with TRBD1. Sequences were derived from peripheral blood, sampled 28 days after the second AZD1222 dose. The CDR3 loop reads CASSPGTGAEAFF. DNA of the CDR3: TGTGCCAGCAGCCCCGGGACAGGGGCTGAAGCTTTCTTT.